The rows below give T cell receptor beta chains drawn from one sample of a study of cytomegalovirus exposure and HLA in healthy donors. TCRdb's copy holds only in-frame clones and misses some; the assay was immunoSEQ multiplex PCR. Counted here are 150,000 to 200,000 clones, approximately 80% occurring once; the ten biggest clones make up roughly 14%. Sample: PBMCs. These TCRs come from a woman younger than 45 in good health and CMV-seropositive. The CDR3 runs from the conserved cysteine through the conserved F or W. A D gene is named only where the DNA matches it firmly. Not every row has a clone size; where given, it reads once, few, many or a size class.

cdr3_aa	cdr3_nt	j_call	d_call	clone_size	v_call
CASSAVIREQYF	TGTGCCAGCAGCGCGGTTATTCGGGAGCAGTACTTC	TRBJ2-7	.	few	TRBV7-8
CAWSVEGNTIYF	TGTGCCTGGAGTGTAGAGGGAAACACCATATATTTT	TRBJ1-3	.	.	TRBV30
CATASGRNGETQYF	TGTGCCACTGCTAGCGGGAGGAATGGAGAGACCCAGTACTTC	TRBJ2-5	TRBD2	.	TRBV28
CASSERTGGYEQYF	TGTGCCAGCAGTGAACGGACAGGGGGCTACGAGCAGTACTTC	TRBJ2-7	TRBD1	.	TRBV2
CASSLTGSETQYF	TGTGCCAGCAGCTTAACGGGATCGGAGACCCAGTACTTC	TRBJ2-5	.	.	TRBV11-3
CASSRGGSVNTEAFF	TGTGCCAGCAGTCGAGGTGGGAGCGTGAACACTGAAGCTTTCTTT	TRBJ1-1	.	once	TRBV6-5
CASSMARYNEQFF	TGTGCCAGTAGTATGGCCCGATACAATGAGCAGTTCTTC	TRBJ2-1	.	.	TRBV19
CASSYYEQEYF	TGTGCCAGCAGTTATTACGAGCAGGAGTACTTC	TRBJ2-7	.	.	TRBV6-5
CASSRTPRGGNTEAFF	TGTGCCAGCAGCCGGACTCCTCGAGGTGGGAACACTGAAGCTTTCTTT	TRBJ1-1	.	.	TRBV14
CASSQGLAAWWEQYF	TGCGCCAGCAGCCAGGGACTAGCGGCTTGGTGGGAGCAGTACTTC	TRBJ2-7	TRBD2	.	TRBV4-3
CASSGGGSGNTIYF	TGCGCCAGCAGCGGGGGGGGCTCTGGAAACACCATATATTTT	TRBJ1-3	.	.	TRBV5-1
CASSFSETQYF	TGTGCCAGCAGCTTCTCGGAGACCCAGTACTTC	TRBJ2-5	.	few	TRBV7-2
CASSQAGTGGGNEQFF	TGCGCCAGCAGCCAAGCCGGGACAGGGGGCGGAAATGAGCAGTTCTTC	TRBJ2-1	TRBD1	.	TRBV4-1
CASSVDQGRGEKLFF	TGTGCCAGCAGCGTAGATCAGGGAAGGGGTGAAAAACTGTTTTTT	TRBJ1-4	.	.	TRBV9
CASSGQGQNYGYTF	TGTGCCAGCAGTGGACAGGGGCAGAACTATGGCTACACCTTC	TRBJ1-2	TRBD1	.	TRBV2
CASRRSTYEQYF	TGTGCCAGCAGGAGGTCGACCTACGAGCAGTACTTC	TRBJ2-7	.	.	TRBV6-6
CASSELAGETQYF	TGTGCCAGCAGTGAACTAGCGGGCGAGACCCAGTACTTC	TRBJ2-5	TRBD2	.	TRBV6-4